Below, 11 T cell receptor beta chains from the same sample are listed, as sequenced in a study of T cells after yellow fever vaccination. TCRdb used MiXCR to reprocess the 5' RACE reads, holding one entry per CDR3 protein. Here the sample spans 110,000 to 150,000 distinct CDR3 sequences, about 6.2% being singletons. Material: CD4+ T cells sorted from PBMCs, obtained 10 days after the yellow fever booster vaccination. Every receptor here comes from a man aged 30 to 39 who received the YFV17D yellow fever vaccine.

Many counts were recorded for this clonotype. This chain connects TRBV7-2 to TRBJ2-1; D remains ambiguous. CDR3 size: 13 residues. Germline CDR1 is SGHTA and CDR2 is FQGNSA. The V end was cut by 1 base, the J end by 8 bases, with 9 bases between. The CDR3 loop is CASSLGSSDEQFF. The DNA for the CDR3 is TGTGCCAGCAGCTTAGGGAGTTCAGATGAGCAGTTCTTC.

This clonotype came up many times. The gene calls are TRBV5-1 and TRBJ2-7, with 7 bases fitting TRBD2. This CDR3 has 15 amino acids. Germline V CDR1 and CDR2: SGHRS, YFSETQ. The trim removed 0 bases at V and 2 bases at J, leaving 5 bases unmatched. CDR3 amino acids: CASSLVGLGPYEQYF. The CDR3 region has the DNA TGCGCCAGCAGCTTGGTTGGACTAGGACCCTACGAGCAGTACTTC.

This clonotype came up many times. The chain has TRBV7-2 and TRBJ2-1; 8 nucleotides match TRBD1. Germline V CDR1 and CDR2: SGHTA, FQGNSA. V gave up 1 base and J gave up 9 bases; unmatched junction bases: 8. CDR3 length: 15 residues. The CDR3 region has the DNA TGTGCCAGCAGCTTAGGGACAGGGACATACTTTGAGCAGTTCTTC. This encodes CASSLGTGTYFEQFF. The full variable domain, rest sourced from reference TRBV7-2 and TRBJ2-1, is GAGVSQSPSNKVTEKGKDVELRCDPISGHTALYWYRQSLGQGLEFLIYFQGNSAPDKSGLPSDRFSAERTGGSVSTLTIQRTQQEDSAVYLCASSLGTGTYFEQFFGPGTRLTVL.

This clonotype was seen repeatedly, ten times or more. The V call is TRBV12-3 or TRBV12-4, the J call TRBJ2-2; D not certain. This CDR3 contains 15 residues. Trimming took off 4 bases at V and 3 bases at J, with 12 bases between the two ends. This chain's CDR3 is CASSSGLVDTGELFF. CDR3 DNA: TGTGCCAGCAGTTCCGGGCTTGTCGACACCGGGGAGCTGTTTTTT.

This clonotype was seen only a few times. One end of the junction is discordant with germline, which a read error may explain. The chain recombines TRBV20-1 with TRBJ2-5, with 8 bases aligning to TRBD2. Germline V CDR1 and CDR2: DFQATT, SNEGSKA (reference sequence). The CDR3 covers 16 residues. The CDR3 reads CCARKILAAIKETQYF. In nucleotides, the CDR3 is TGCTGTGCTAGAAAGATACTAGCGGCAATAAAGGAGACCCAGTACTTC.

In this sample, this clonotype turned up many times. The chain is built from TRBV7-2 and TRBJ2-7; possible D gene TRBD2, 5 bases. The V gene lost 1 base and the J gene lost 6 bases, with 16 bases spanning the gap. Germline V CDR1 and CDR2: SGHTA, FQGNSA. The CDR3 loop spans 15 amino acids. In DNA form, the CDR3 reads TGTGCCAGCAGCTTAGACGGGATGGGCAGCCGCGAGCAGTACTTC. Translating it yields CASSLDGMGSREQYF.

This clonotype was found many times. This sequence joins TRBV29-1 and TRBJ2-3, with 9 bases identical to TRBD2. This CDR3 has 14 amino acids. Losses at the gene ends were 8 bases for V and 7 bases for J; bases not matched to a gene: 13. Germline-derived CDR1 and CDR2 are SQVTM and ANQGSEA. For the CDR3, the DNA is TGCAGCTCAAGGACTAGCGTGGTGGGGAATACGCAGTATTTT. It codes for CSSRTSVVGNTQYF.

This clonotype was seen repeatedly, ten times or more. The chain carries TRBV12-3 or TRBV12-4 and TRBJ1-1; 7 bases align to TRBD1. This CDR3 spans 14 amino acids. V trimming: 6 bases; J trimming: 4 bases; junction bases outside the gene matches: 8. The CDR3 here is CASRAWDSPTEAFF. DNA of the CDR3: TGTGCCAGCAGAGCATGGGACAGCCCCACTGAAGCTTTCTTT.

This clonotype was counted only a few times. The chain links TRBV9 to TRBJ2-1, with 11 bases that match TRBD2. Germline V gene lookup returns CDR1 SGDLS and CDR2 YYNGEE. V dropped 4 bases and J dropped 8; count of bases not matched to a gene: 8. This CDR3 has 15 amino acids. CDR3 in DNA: TGTGCCAGCAGCCCAACTAGCGGGAGATCGCATGAGCAGTTCTTC. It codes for CASSPTSGRSHEQFF.

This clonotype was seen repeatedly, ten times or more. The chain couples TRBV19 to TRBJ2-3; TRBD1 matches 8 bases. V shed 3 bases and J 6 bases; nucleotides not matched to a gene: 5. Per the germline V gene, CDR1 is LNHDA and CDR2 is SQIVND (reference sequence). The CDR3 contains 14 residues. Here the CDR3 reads CASSMTGDQDTQYF. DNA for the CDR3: TGTGCCAGTAGTATGACAGGGGATCAGGATACGCAGTATTTT.

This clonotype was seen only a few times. CDR3 nucleotides: TGTGCCAGCAGCCTCGGACTAGCGGGAAGTTGGGCCTACGAGCAGTACTTC. Translating it yields CASSLGLAGSWAYEQYF. The chain joins TRBV12-3 or TRBV12-4 to TRBJ2-7, with 12 bases identical to TRBD2. The CDR3 is made up of 17 amino acids. Trimming at V came to 6 bases and at J to 2 bases, leaving 11 bases not matched to a gene.